The rows below give T cell receptor beta chains drawn from one sample of a study of T cells after yellow fever vaccination. MiXCR, run by TCRdb on the 5' RACE reads, gives a single entry per CDR3 protein. The table shows approximately 580,000 distinct CDR3 sequences, with about 17% occurring only once. This specimen was PBMCs, taken around 5 days after the first yellow fever vaccination. Source of these receptors: a man younger than 30 who received the YFV17D yellow fever vaccine. Each CDR3 is given with its conserved first and last residue. D genes are given only for firm matches. Not every row has a clone size; where given, it reads once, few, many or a size class.

len	d_gene	v_gene	abundance	j_gene	CDR3aa	CDR3nt
16	NA	TRBV3-1	NA	TRBJ2-5	CASSQESRGNQETQYF	TGTGCCAGCAGCCAAGAATCCCGGGGCAACCAAGAGACCCAGTACTTC
16	NA	TRBV12-3/TRBV12-4	NA	TRBJ2-2	CASSPGTLRGGGELFF	TGTGCCAGCAGTCCAGGGACACTCAGGGGAGGCGGGGAGCTGTTTTTT
15	NA	TRBV25-1	few	TRBJ2-5	CASSEYRARGETQYF	TGTGCCAGCAGTGAATATCGGGCCCGGGGAGAGACCCAGTACTTC
13	NA	TRBV5-1	NA	TRBJ2-5	CASSFGGPETQYF	TGCGCCAGCAGCTTCGGGGGGCCGGAGACCCAGTACTTC
15	NA	TRBV7-9	NA	TRBJ2-5	CASSPDPDVPGTQYF	TGTGCCAGCAGCCCAGACCCGGATGTCCCGGGGACCCAGTACTTC
16	TRBD1	TRBV4-1	few	TRBJ1-6	CASSLVPGGYNSPLHF	TGCGCCAGCAGCCTCGTTCCAGGGGGCTATAATTCACCCCTCCACTTT
14	NA	TRBV7-9	NA	TRBJ2-1	CASSNRDEGNEQFF	TGTGCCAGCAGCAACAGGGACGAAGGAAATGAGCAGTTCTTC
16	NA	TRBV5-1	few	TRBJ2-1	CASSLLGRSSDNEQFF	TGCGCCAGCAGTTTGCTGGGGCGGAGTTCGGACAATGAGCAGTTCTTC
13	NA	TRBV27	NA	TRBJ1-2	CASSKIGNYGYTF	TGTGCCAGCAGCAAGATAGGAAACTATGGCTACACCTTC
15	TRBD1	TRBV28	NA	TRBJ2-3	CASSRWDRGSDTQYF	TGTGCCAGCAGTCGGTGGGACAGGGGCTCAGATACGCAGTATTTT
16	TRBD1	TRBV6-2/TRBV6-3	NA	TRBJ2-6	CATSGTGASGANVLTF	TGTGCCACCTCCGGGACAGGGGCCTCTGGGGCCAACGTCCTGACTTTC
14	NA	TRBV6-1	NA	TRBJ1-5	CASSRDIDNQPQHF	TGTGCCAGCAGCAGGGACATTGACAATCAGCCCCAGCATTTT
13	NA	TRBV30	NA	TRBJ1-3	CAWSGQLGNTIYF	TGTGCCTGGAGTGGACAGCTTGGAAACACCATATATTTT
15	NA	TRBV7-2	NA	TRBJ1-1	CASSLGGNLYTEAFF	TGTGCCAGCAGCTTAGGGGGCAACCTATACACTGAAGCTTTCTTT
15	TRBD2	TRBV9	NA	TRBJ2-3	CASSAGTSDTDTQYF	TGTGCCAGCAGCGCCGGGACTAGCGACACAGATACGCAGTATTTT
15	NA	TRBV4-3	many	TRBJ2-2	CASSRWQGNTGELFF	TGCGCCAGCAGCCGATGGCAGGGAAACACCGGGGAGCTGTTTTTT
14	NA	TRBV4-1	few	TRBJ2-7	CASSQERSSYEQYF	TGCGCCAGCAGCCAAGAACGGAGCTCCTACGAGCAGTACTTC
15	TRBD2	TRBV28	NA	TRBJ2-3	CASEAGGPSTDTQYF	TGTGCCAGCGAAGCGGGGGGGCCCAGCACAGATACGCAGTATTTT
14	NA	TRBV24-1	few	TRBJ2-5	CATSDSRDSETQYF	TGTGCCACCAGTGATTCCAGGGACTCGGAGACCCAGTACTTC
14	NA	TRBV3-1	many	TRBJ2-5	CATCQSEGSETQYF	TGTGCCACCTGTCAATCGGAGGGCAGCGAGACCCAGTACTTC
16	NA	TRBV4-1	many	TRBJ1-4	CASSHPSVDVNEKLFF	TGCGCCAGCAGCCACCCCTCGGTGGACGTTAATGAAAAACTGTTTTTT
14	TRBD1	TRBV14	NA	TRBJ2-7	CASSPRTGNYEQYF	TGTGCCAGCAGCCCTCGGACAGGGAACTACGAGCAGTACTTC
12	NA	TRBV24-1	few	TRBJ2-3	CAAYSLVNTQYF	TGTGCCGCCTACTCTTTGGTAAATACGCAGTATTTT